One and the same sample provided the 2 T cell receptor beta chains below, sequenced in a study of Graves' ophthalmopathy and Graves' hyperthyroidism (dated by TCRdb to between 2018 and 2020). The reads were generated on an Illumina HiSeq 2000. For repertoire sequencing, TCR beta CDR3 regions were amplified from RNA transcripts. The first round was an RT-PCR using HTBI primers with the Qiagen OneStep RT-PCR kit, and this first round was followed by a second-round multiplex PCR, then size selection and purification. TCRdb reprocessing: public reads trimmed at Q25 with fastp, clones called with MiXCR, in-frame beta chains kept. CDR3 protein duplicates are merged, each entry listing the most common genes and DNA. Here the sample has 350,000 to 400,000 distinct CDR3 sequences; about 17% occur a single time. Around 1.4% of the sample is taken by the ten largest. Material for sequencing was peripheral blood. The receptors stem from a woman younger than 35 with Graves' ophthalmopathy. Donor details come from another sample of the same person, matched by shared clones.

The table lists this clonotype with many counts. This sequence joins TRBV6-1 and TRBJ2-5; D remains unclear. CDR1 and CDR2 (germline): MNHNS, SASEGT. Between the trimmed V and J ends, which lost 8 bases and 5 bases, there was a span of 15 bases. CDR3 length equals 13 residues. This CDR3 reads CASRLMTHETQYF. Written as DNA, the CDR3 is TGTGCCAGCCGATTGATGACGCACGAGACCCAGTACTTC.

This clonotype was seen ten or more times. This CDR3 reads CAWSEWDRGQETQYF. DNA for the CDR3: TGTGCCTGGAGTGAGTGGGACAGGGGGCAGGAGACCCAGTACTTC. This chain joins TRBV30 and TRBJ2-5; TRBD1 aligns across 12 bases. The CDR3 contains 15 residues. Germline V CDR1 and CDR2: GTSNPN, SVGIG (reference sequence). The V gene end was trimmed by 1 base and the J gene end by 5 bases; junction bases not matched to a gene: 5.